Shown below are 5 T cell receptor beta chains from a single sample sequenced in a study of early T cells in non-severe SARS-CoV-2 infection. MiXCR was run by TCRdb on the 5' RACE reads, yielding one entry per CDR3 protein. The sample holds over 70,000 distinct CDR3 sequences; approximately 15% are singletons and the top ten take over 6.5%. Sequences were obtained from whole blood. These TCRs come from an adult who was a healthcare worker with PCR-confirmed SARS-CoV-2 infection or an uninfected control (not recorded which).

In its sample, this clonotype was seen a few times. This chain's CDR3 is CASTQGRGGYGYTF. The CDR3 coding sequence is TGTGCCAGCACTCAGGGAAGGGGCGGATATGGCTACACCTTC. This chain links TRBV12-3 or TRBV12-4 with TRBJ1-2; possibly TRBD1 for D (5 bases). This CDR3 is 14 amino acids long. V gave up 7 bases and J gave up 5 bases, with 17 bases separating them.

J is TRBJ2-1 and V is TRBV29-1; possible D gene TRBD1, 6 bases. V lost 7 bases and J lost 7, with 20 bases in between. This CDR3 is built from 14 residues. CDR1 SQVTM and CDR2 ANQGSEA come from the germline V gene. CDR3 coding DNA: TGCAGCGCCGCGTACAGGGTGGCGACAAATGAGCAGTTCTTC. Its translation is CSAAYRVATNEQFF.

This clonotype was counted many times. The chain uses TRBV7-9 and TRBJ1-4, with no clear D. Trimming removed 1 base at V and 0 bases at J, with 9 bases between. This CDR3 region has 16 residues. In germline, CDR1 is SEHNR, CDR2 FQNEAQ (reference sequence). The CDR3 DNA follows: TGTGCCAGCAGCTTAGAGAGGGTTGCAACTAATGAAAAACTGTTTTTT. Encoded protein: CASSLERVATNEKLFF.

A few counts support this clonotype. The chain recombines TRBV11-2 with TRBJ2-5; 8 bases map to TRBD1. CDR1 is SGHAT, CDR2 FQNNGV, per germline. V was clipped by 4 bases and J by 5 bases; unmatched bases: 6. The length of the CDR3 is 14 residues. The CDR3 region is CASSSHRGEETQYF. For the CDR3, the DNA is TGTGCCAGCAGCTCCCACAGGGGGGAGGAGACCCAGTACTTC.

The chain joins TRBV20-1 to TRBJ2-3; TRBD2 matches at 12 bases. The CDR3 has 13 residues. From germline, CDR1 is DFQATT and CDR2 SNEGSKA (reference sequence). After removal of 3 bases from V and 7 bases from J, the junction contained 2 bases not matched to a gene. In DNA, the CDR3 is TGCAGTGCTAGGACTAGCGGGGGTAATACGCAGTATTTT. It translates to CSARTSGGNTQYF.